Shown below are 24 T cell receptor beta chains from a single sample sequenced in a study of T cell repertoires in cytomegalovirus infection. These receptors' targets are unknown. TCRdb processed the reads anew with MiXCR; each CDR3 protein has one entry. Altogether some 700,000 distinct CDR3 sequences are present, about 33% being singletons, with the ten largest covering roughly 18%. The sequencing used cultured PBMCs, collected from culture after CMV antigen stimulation. Receptor source: a human donor in good health (CMV status not recorded). Some clones in this sample may be carry-over from other donors' samples.

The CDR3 reads CASIPGGPINYGYTF. In DNA, the CDR3 is TGTGCCAGCATTCCAGGAGGTCCCATAAACTATGGCTACACCTTC. The V and J genes are TRBV11-2 and TRBJ1-2; D is unresolved. Germline V gene lookup returns CDR1 SGHAT and CDR2 FQNNGV. V lost 7 bases and J 2 bases, leaving 17 bases between the germline ends. This CDR3 contains 15 residues.

The chain recombines TRBV6-2 or TRBV6-3 with TRBJ1-3; no definite D call. Germline V lookup: CDR1 MNHEY, CDR2 SVGEGT. With 2 bases removed from V and 0 bases from J, the gap between germline ends came to 14 bases. CDR3 size: 17 residues. The DNA of the CDR3 is TGTGCCAGCAGTTACCGCTCAGGAGCCTACTCTGGAAACACCATATATTTT. Protein: CASSYRSGAYSGNTIYF.

The chain couples TRBV6-5 to TRBJ1-1; no clear D. Germline CDR1 MNHEY, CDR2 SVGAGI. V shed 3 bases and J shed 4 bases, with 15 bases lying between them. The CDR3 length is 15 residues. The CDR3 loop is CASSYRVEVATEAFF. CDR3 nucleotides: TGTGCCAGCAGTTATAGGGTAGAGGTAGCCACTGAAGCTTTCTTT.

This chain links TRBV2 with TRBJ1-1; no clear D gene. The CDR3 consists of 12 residues. Trimming took off 3 bases at V and 1 base at J, with 3 bases between the two ends. Germline V gene sequence: CDR1 SNHLY, CDR2 FYNNEI. The CDR3 loop is CASSDSNTEAFF. As DNA, the CDR3 is TGTGCCAGCAGTGACTCGAACACTGAAGCTTTCTTT.

This clonotype was detected a few times. The chain couples TRBV19 to TRBJ1-2; 8 bases agree with TRBD1. Germline V gives CDR1 LNHDA, CDR2 SQIVND (reference sequence). This CDR3 is 14 amino acids long. V lost 6 bases and J lost 5; bases outside the gene matches: 8. The chain's CDR3 is CASSPRGLLYGYTF. The CDR3 coding sequence is TGTGCCAGTAGCCCCAGGGGGCTGTTATATGGCTACACCTTC.

This clonotype was detected only a few times. The CDR3: CASSHGQGGNQPQHF. As DNA, the CDR3 is TGTGCCAGCAGCCATGGGCAGGGGGGCAATCAGCCCCAGCATTTT. The chain has TRBV3-1 and TRBJ1-5; 7 positions agree with TRBD1. Germline loops: CDR1 LGHDT, CDR2 YNNKEL (reference sequence). Trimming removed 3 bases from V and 2 bases from J; junction bases left unmatched: 4. The CDR3 loop spans 15 amino acids.

The V call is TRBV7-2, the J call TRBJ2-1, with D unclear. V lost 5 bases to trimming and J lost 10 bases, with 12 bases between them. Germline assignment: CDR1 SGHTA and CDR2 FQGNSA. The length of the CDR3 is 12 residues. As DNA, the CDR3 is TGTGCCAGCAGCCCGCCCACACGGGAGCAGTTCTTC. This translates into CASSPPTREQFF.

The chain has TRBV7-9 and TRBJ2-5; D is possibly TRBD1 or TRBD2 (6 bases each). Germline CDR1 is SEHNR and CDR2 is FQNEAQ (reference sequence). With 5 bases removed from V and 1 base from J, the gap between germline ends came to 14 bases. The CDR3 is 15 amino acids. CDR3 amino acids: CASSTFRGPQETQYF. CDR3 DNA sequence: TGTGCCAGCAGCACCTTCCGGGGGCCCCAAGAGACCCAGTACTTC.

This clonotype was seen repeatedly, ten times or more. This sequence joins TRBV7-6 and TRBJ2-7; D is unclear. Trimming removed 1 base at V and 2 bases at J, with 6 bases between. The CDR3 loop spans 13 amino acids. The germline gives CDR1 SGHVS, CDR2 FNYEAQ. The CDR3, as DNA: TGTGCCAGCAGCTTAGACAAAACCTACGAGCAGTACTTC. Translation gives CASSLDKTYEQYF.

This chain links TRBV7-8 with TRBJ2-3; 12 bases fit TRBD2. Germline V CDR1 and CDR2: SGHVS, FQNEAQ. V dropped 2 bases and J dropped 3; count of bases not matched to a gene: 3. CDR3 size: 16 residues. The DNA of the CDR3 is TGTGCCAGCAGCTTACTAGCGGGGGGGGAGACAGATACGCAGTATTTT. Translating gives CASSLLAGGETDTQYF.

The genes are TRBV7-6 and TRBJ2-5; D uncertain. Trimming removed 1 base at V and 2 bases at J, with 8 bases between. The CDR3 totals 14 residues. The germline V gene has CDR1 SGHVS and CDR2 FNYEAQ. The CDR3 DNA follows: TGTGCCAGCAGCTTAGATTCCAGACAAGAGACCCAGTACTTC. It translates to CASSLDSRQETQYF.

CDR3 amino acids: CASSPGRLTYEQYF. The CDR3 DNA follows: TGTGCCAGCAGCCCCGGGAGGCTGACTTACGAGCAGTACTTC. This sequence joins TRBV7-8 and TRBJ2-7, with 7 bases fitting TRBD2. The germline CDR1 and CDR2 sequences are SGHVS and FQNEAQ. After removal of 5 bases from V and 4 bases from J, the junction contained 8 bases not matched to a gene. The CDR3 sequence is 14 residues long.

In this sample, this clonotype turned up a few times. The chain has TRBV12-3 or TRBV12-4 and TRBJ1-3, with 7 bases aligning to TRBD1. This CDR3 has 15 residues. After removal of 6 bases from V and 2 bases from J, the junction contained 7 bases not matched to a gene. As DNA, the CDR3 is TGTGCCAGCAGGCCGGGACAGTTGACTGGAAACACCATATATTTT. It yields the protein CASRPGQLTGNTIYF.

This clonotype occurred a few times. V is TRBV4-1 and J is TRBJ1-2, with 7 positions matching TRBD1. Germline trimming cut 0 bases from V and 11 bases from J; bases unmatched to any gene: 15. The CDR3 has 16 residues. Germline values: CDR1 MGHRA, CDR2 YSYEKL. This CDR3 is CASSQDPRPGTAGYTF. In DNA, the CDR3 is TGCGCCAGCAGCCAAGATCCCCGGCCCGGGACAGCCGGGTACACCTTC.

The rearrangement joins TRBV9 to TRBJ1-1; TRBD1 matches at 8 bases. CDR1 SGDLS and CDR2 YYNGEE come from the germline V gene. V trimming: 0 bases; J trimming: 4 bases; junction bases outside the gene matches: 5. The CDR3 has 15 amino acids. In DNA form, the CDR3 reads TGTGCCAGCAGCGTAGATTACAGGGGGATCACTGAAGCTTTCTTT. Protein: CASSVDYRGITEAFF. Full variable domain (rest looked up from reference TRBV9 and TRBJ1-1): DSGVTQTPKHLITATGQRVTLRCSPRSGDLSVYWYQQSLDQGLQFLIQYYNGEERAKGNILERFSAQQFPDLHSELNLSSLELGDSALYFCASSVDYRGITEAFFGQGTRLTVV.

This clonotype was detected only once. The chain links TRBV6-2 or TRBV6-3 to TRBJ2-7; D not resolved. The V and J ends lost 6 bases and 8 bases respectively, with 17 bases between them. CDR3 length: 13 amino acids. In germline, CDR1 is MNHEY, CDR2 SVGEGT. In DNA form, the CDR3 reads TGTGCCAGCAGCCTTAGGAAGGGTATCCAGCAGTACTTC. Encoded protein: CASSLRKGIQQYF.

The chain employs TRBV7-9 and TRBJ2-3; no clear D. Germline V lookup: CDR1 SEHNR, CDR2 FQNEAQ (reference sequence). This CDR3 comprises 15 residues. The V end lost 1 base, the J end lost 2 bases, and 10 bases lay between the germline ends. The CDR3 spells CASSLGFSPTDTQYF. The DNA of the CDR3 is TGTGCCAGCAGCTTAGGGTTTTCCCCCACAGATACGCAGTATTTT. The whole variable domain, filled in from reference TRBV7-9 and TRBJ2-3, reads DTGVSQNPRHKITKRGQNVTFRCDPISEHNRLYWYRQTLGQGPEFLTYFQNEAQLEKSRLLSDRFSAERPKGSFSTLEIQRTEQGDSAMYLCASSLGFSPTDTQYFGPGTRLTVL.

V usage is TRBV6-1 and J usage is TRBJ1-1; possibly TRBD1 for D (5 bases). V was trimmed by 3 bases and J by 6 bases, leaving 17 bases between them. CDR1 MNHNS and CDR2 SASEGT come from the germline V gene. The CDR3 loop spans 15 amino acids. CDR3 protein: CASSDKGGADAEAFF. CDR3 in DNA: TGTGCCAGCAGTGATAAGGGCGGGGCCGACGCTGAAGCTTTCTTT.

On this clonotype itself: The final CDR3 position lacks the conserved phenylalanine or tryptophan, pointing to a likely read error. The limits of the CDR3 on the DNA are not certain, so only TCRdb's listed CDR3 is given. The chain is built from TRBV20-1 and TRBJ1-1; TRBD1 reflects the table's D call only, with no check against the DNA. Germline V gives CDR1 DFQATT, CDR2 SNEGSKA (reference sequence). The CDR3 comprises 12 residues, both ends counted. CDR3 protein: CSARDESDGALG.

The chain joins TRBV5-1 to TRBJ2-1; 14 bases are a match to TRBD2. The V and J ends lost 3 bases and 7 bases, in that order; junction bases with no gene match: 9. The germline gives CDR1 SGHRS, CDR2 YFSETQ. There are 17 residues in the CDR3. The CDR3 is CASSSTSGRAAGNEQFF. The CDR3 nucleotides read TGCGCCAGCAGCTCGACTAGCGGGAGGGCCGCGGGTAATGAGCAGTTCTTC.

The V and J genes are TRBV12-3 or TRBV12-4 and TRBJ1-1; D gene ambiguous. This CDR3 has 12 amino acids. V dropped 6 bases and J dropped 2 bases, with 7 bases sitting between them. The CDR3 nucleotides are TGTGCCAGCAGGGCGGGAAACACTGAAGCTTTCTTT. The encoded protein is CASRAGNTEAFF.

Only a few counts were recorded for this clonotype. The chain combines TRBV2 with TRBJ1-4, with D tentatively TRBD1 (6 bases). Trimming took 6 bases from V and 6 from J, leaving 11 bases between them. This CDR3 comprises 13 residues. Germline CDR1 is SNHLY and CDR2 is FYNNEI. This CDR3 reads CASSFQGYEKLFF. For the CDR3, the DNA is TGTGCCAGCAGCTTTCAGGGGTATGAAAAACTGTTTTTT.

This clonotype appeared a few times. This chain uses TRBV7-2 with TRBJ2-1; 15 bases align to TRBD2. The ends lost 5 bases at V and 3 bases at J; junction bases unmatched: 11. Germline-derived CDR1 and CDR2 are SGHTA and FQGNSA. CDR3 length equals 19 residues. The CDR3 bases are TGTGCCAGCAGCCAAACCGGGACTAGCGGGAGGAAGAGCTACAATGAGCAGTTCTTC. This encodes CASSQTGTSGRKSYNEQFF.

The chain carries TRBV9 and TRBJ1-2, with D perhaps TRBD1 (6 bases). The CDR3 is 14 amino acids. Per the germline V gene, CDR1 is SGDLS and CDR2 is YYNGEE. Trimming removed 2 bases from V and 7 bases from J, with 15 bases in between. CDR3 in amino acids: CASSVEQGPSGYTF. The CDR3 bases are TGTGCCAGCAGCGTCGAACAGGGCCCAAGTGGCTACACCTTC.